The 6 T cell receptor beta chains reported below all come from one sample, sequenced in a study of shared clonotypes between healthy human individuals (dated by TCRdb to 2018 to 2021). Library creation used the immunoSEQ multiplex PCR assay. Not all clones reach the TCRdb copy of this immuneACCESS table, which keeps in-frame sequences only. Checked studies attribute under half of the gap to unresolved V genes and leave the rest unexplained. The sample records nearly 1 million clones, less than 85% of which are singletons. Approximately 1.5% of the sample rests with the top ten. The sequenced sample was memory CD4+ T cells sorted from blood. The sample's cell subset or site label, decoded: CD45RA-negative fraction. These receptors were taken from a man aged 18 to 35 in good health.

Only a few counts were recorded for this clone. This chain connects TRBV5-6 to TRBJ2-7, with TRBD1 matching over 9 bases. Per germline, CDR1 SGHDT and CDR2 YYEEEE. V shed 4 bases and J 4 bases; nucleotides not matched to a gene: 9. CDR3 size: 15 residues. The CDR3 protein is CASSRLGQGRYEQYF. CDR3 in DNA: TGTGCCAGCAGCAGGTTGGGACAGGGTCGGTACGAGCAGTACTTC.

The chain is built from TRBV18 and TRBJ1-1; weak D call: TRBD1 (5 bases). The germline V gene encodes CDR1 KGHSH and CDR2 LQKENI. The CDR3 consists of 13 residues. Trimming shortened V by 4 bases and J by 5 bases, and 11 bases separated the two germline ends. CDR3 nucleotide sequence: TGTGCCAGCTCACTGACAGAGAGTACTGAAGCTTTCTTT. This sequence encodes CASSLTESTEAFF.

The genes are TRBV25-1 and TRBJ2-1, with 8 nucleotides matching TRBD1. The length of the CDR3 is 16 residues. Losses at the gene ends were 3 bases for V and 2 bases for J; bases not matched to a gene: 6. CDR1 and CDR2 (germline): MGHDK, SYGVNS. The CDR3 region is CASSDMTGEAYNEQFF. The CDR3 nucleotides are TGTGCCAGCAGTGATATGACAGGGGAGGCCTACAATGAGCAGTTCTTC.

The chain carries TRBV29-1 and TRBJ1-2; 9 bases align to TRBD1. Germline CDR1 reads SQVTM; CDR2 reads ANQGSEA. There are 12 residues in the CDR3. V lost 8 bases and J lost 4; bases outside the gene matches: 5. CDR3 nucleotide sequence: TGCAGCCACTTACAGGGGGCCTATGGCTACACCTTC. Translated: CSHLQGAYGYTF.

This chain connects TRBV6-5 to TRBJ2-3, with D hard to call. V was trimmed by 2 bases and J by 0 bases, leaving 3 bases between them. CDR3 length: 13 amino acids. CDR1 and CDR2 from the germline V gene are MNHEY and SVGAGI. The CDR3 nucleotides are TGTGCCAGCAGTTACCCCAGCACAGATACGCAGTATTTT. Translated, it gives CASSYPSTDTQYF.

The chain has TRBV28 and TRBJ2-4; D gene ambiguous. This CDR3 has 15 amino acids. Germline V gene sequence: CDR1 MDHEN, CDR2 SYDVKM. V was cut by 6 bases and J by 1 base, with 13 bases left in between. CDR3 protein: CASSRLEYAKNIQYF. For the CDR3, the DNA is TGTGCCAGCAGCCGGCTGGAGTATGCCAAAAACATTCAGTACTTC.